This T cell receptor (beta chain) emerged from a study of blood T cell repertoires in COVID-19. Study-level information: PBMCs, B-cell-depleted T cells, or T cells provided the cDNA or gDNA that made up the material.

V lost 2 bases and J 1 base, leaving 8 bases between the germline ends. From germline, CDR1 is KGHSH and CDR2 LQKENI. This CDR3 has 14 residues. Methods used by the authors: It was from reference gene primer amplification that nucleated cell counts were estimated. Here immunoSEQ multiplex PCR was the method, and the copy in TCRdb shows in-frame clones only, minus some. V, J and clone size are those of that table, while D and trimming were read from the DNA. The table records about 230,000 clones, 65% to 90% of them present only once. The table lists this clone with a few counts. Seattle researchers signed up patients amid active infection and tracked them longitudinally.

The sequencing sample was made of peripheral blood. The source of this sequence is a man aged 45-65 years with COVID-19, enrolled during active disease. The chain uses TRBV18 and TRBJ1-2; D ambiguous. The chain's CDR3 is CASSPNEGNYGYTF. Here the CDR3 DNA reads TGTGCCAGCTCACCAAACGAGGGTAACTATGGCTACACCTTC.